These 19 T cell receptor beta chains came from one sample sequenced in a study of cytomegalovirus exposure and HLA in healthy donors. PCR used 60 Vbeta primers and 13 Jbeta primers. Data came from immunoSEQ multiplex PCR; TCRdb stores just in-frame clones and leaves some out. The sample has 100,000 or so clones, 74% seen once. Sample: PBMCs. Receptors originate from a human donor in good health.

The chain couples TRBV4-2 to TRBJ1-2, with 7 bases matching TRBD1. V trimming: 0 bases; J trimming: 8 bases; junction bases outside the gene matches: 9. The germline V gene has CDR1 LGHNA and CDR2 YNFKEQ. The CDR3 consists of 15 residues. The CDR3 DNA reads TGTGCCAGCAGCCAAGAAGAGACAGGGCGTAGAGGCTACACCTTC. Protein sequence: CASSQEETGRRGYTF.

This sequence joins TRBV7-8 and TRBJ1-3, with D uncertain. The germline V gene encodes CDR1 SGHVS and CDR2 FQNEAQ. Trimming pared 0 bases from V and 0 bases from J, leaving 3 bases between. The CDR3 runs to 14 residues. This CDR3 is CASSLAASGNTIYF. CDR3 DNA: TGTGCCAGCAGCTTAGCGGCCTCTGGAAACACCATATATTTT.

J is TRBJ2-1 and V is TRBV5-1; 11 bases are shared with TRBD2. V lost 2 bases and J lost 7; bases outside the gene matches: 5. The CDR3 runs to 15 residues. Germline assignment: CDR1 SGHRS and CDR2 YFSETQ. Here the CDR3 DNA reads TGCGCCAGCAGCTTACTAACTAGCGGGAGTAATGAGCAGTTCTTC. It encodes CASSLLTSGSNEQFF.

The chain combines TRBV28 with TRBJ2-6; the D is unclear. The CDR3 contains 15 residues. V was cut by 2 bases and J by 1 base, with 6 bases left in between. Per germline, CDR1 MDHEN and CDR2 SYDVKM. Written as DNA, the CDR3 is TGTGCCAGCAGTTTAGTCAGGTCTGGGGCCAACGTCCTGACTTTC. Translation gives CASSLVRSGANVLTF.

This chain joins TRBV6-4 and TRBJ2-3; 7 bases line up with TRBD2. This CDR3 contains 14 residues. Germline V gene sequence: CDR1 MRHNA, CDR2 SNTAGT. Unmatched junction bases numbered 2, after V lost 3 bases and J lost 2 bases. CDR3 sequence: CASSEREITDTQYF. Here the CDR3 DNA reads TGTGCCAGCAGTGAGCGGGAGATCACAGATACGCAGTATTTT.

V usage is TRBV27 and J usage is TRBJ1-4, with TRBD1 matching over 7 bases. V was pared by 2 bases and J by 5 bases, with 8 bases of the junction left unmatched. This CDR3 contains 16 residues. CDR1 and CDR2 from the germline V gene are MNHEY and SMNVEV (reference sequence). Written as DNA, the CDR3 is TGTGCCAGCAGTTTACTTCCGGGACAGCCAAATGAAAAACTGTTTTTT. Amino acids: CASSLLPGQPNEKLFF.

The chain uses TRBV5-1 and TRBJ1-2; 8 nucleotides line up with TRBD1. The CDR3 is made up of 17 amino acids. Germline assignment: CDR1 SGHRS and CDR2 YFSETQ. V shed 0 bases, J shed 2 bases, and the junction held 9 bases outside the gene matches. The CDR3 region is CASSLALKTGENYGYTF. CDR3 DNA: TGCGCCAGCAGCTTGGCCCTTAAGACAGGGGAGAACTATGGCTACACCTTC.

The chain employs TRBV19 and TRBJ1-5; 8 positions match TRBD1. The CDR3 spans 15 residues. Germline-derived CDR1 and CDR2 are LNHDA and SQIVND (reference sequence). V lost 8 bases to trimming and J lost 6 bases; unmatched junction nucleotides: 12. DNA of the CDR3: TGTGCCAGTGAATCAGGGGGCAGGGGGAGTCAGCCCCAGCATTTT. Its protein is CASESGGRGSQPQHF.

The gene calls are TRBV4-2 and TRBJ1-2; perhaps TRBD1 as D (5 bases). CDR1 is LGHNA and CDR2 is YNFKEQ in the germline V gene. This CDR3 comprises 12 residues. Deletions cut 1 base from V and 7 bases from J, with 7 bases between. The CDR3 region is CASSQAGGGYTF. DNA for the CDR3: TGTGCCAGCAGCCAAGCGGGGGGTGGCTACACCTTC.

The chain combines TRBV30 with TRBJ2-3; maybe TRBD2 (6 bases). The germline V gene encodes CDR1 GTSNPN and CDR2 SVGIG (reference sequence). CDR3 length: 14 amino acids. Trimming shortened V by 2 bases and J by 2 bases, and 11 bases separated the two germline ends. CDR3 nucleotide sequence: TGTGCCTGGAGTAGGGACTTTAACACAGATACGCAGTATTTT. This translates into CAWSRDFNTDTQYF.

This clone has a handful of counts. V usage is TRBV19 and J usage is TRBJ2-7, with TRBD2 matching 7 bases. V lost 6 bases, J lost 1 base, and 6 bases stayed unmatched. The CDR3 extends over 14 amino acids. Per the germline V gene, CDR1 is LNHDA and CDR2 is SQIVND (reference sequence). CDR3 sequence reads: CASRLAEGSYEQYF. DNA of the CDR3: TGTGCCAGTAGGCTAGCGGAGGGGTCCTACGAGCAGTACTTC.

The rearrangement links TRBV28 to TRBJ2-3, with 7 nucleotides matching TRBD1. Losses at the gene ends were 6 bases for V and 2 bases for J; bases not matched to a gene: 2. CDR1 is MDHEN and CDR2 is SYDVKM in the germline V gene. This CDR3 is built from 13 residues. This CDR3 reads CASSDRATDTQYF. The CDR3 bases are TGTGCCAGCAGCGACAGGGCCACAGATACGCAGTATTTT.

This clone has only a few counts. V and J are TRBV5-1 and TRBJ2-2, with D unclear. The V end lost 2 bases, the J end lost 4 bases, and 12 bases lay between the germline ends. This CDR3 is 15 amino acids long. The germline V gene has CDR1 SGHRS and CDR2 YFSETQ. CDR3 in amino acids: CASSFRQVLTGELFF. As DNA, the CDR3 is TGCGCCAGCAGCTTCCGACAAGTCCTCACCGGGGAGCTGTTTTTT.

The chain is built from TRBV30 and TRBJ1-4, with D tentatively TRBD1 (5 bases). Germline V gives CDR1 GTSNPN, CDR2 SVGIG (reference sequence). The CDR3 is 15 residues long. The germline V and J ends were trimmed by 3 bases and 0 bases, with 11 bases remaining between them. The CDR3 sequence is CAWRGQGSTNEKLFF. CDR3 nucleotides: TGTGCCTGGAGGGGGCAGGGTTCAACTAATGAAAAACTGTTTTTT.

The V gene is TRBV25-1, the J gene TRBJ2-1, with TRBD1 identical over 8 bases. This CDR3 contains 13 residues. V shed 6 bases and J 8 bases; nucleotides not matched to a gene: 6. Per the germline V gene, CDR1 is MGHDK and CDR2 is SYGVNS. The CDR3 DNA sequence: TGTGCCAGCAGGGACAGGGAGGTCGATGAGCAGTTCTTC. It encodes CASRDREVDEQFF.

The gene calls are TRBV30 and TRBJ1-2; TRBD1 matches 8 bases. Germline CDR1 GTSNPN, CDR2 SVGIG (reference sequence). The CDR3 is 15 residues long. The V gene end was trimmed by 2 bases and the J gene end by 4 bases; junction bases not matched to a gene: 9. As DNA, the CDR3 is TGTGCCTGGAGTACAACAGGGGGTACCCTCTATGGCTACACCTTC. This translates into CAWSTTGGTLYGYTF.

The chain links TRBV7-9 to TRBJ1-2; the match to TRBD1 covers 12 bases. The CDR3 is made up of 17 amino acids. Germline trimming cut 5 bases from V and 6 bases from J; bases unmatched to any gene: 13. Per germline, CDR1 SEHNR and CDR2 FQNEAQ (reference sequence). As DNA, the CDR3 is TGTGCCAGCAGCCTCACCGGGACAGGGGGCAATCTGCATGGCTACACCTTC. It yields the protein CASSLTGTGGNLHGYTF.

The genes are TRBV10-2 and TRBJ2-3; 9 bases map to TRBD1. This CDR3 spans 15 amino acids. The J segment lost 5 bases and the V segment lost 2 bases, leaving 5 bases of the junction unmatched. The germline gives CDR1 WSHSY, CDR2 SAAADI. DNA of the CDR3: TGCGCCAGCAGTGAGCCGGGACAGGGACGAGATACGCAGTATTTT. Its protein is CASSEPGQGRDTQYF.

The chain carries TRBV5-5 and TRBJ1-2; D is possibly TRBD1 (6 bases). Germline CDR1 SGHKS, CDR2 YYEKEE (reference sequence). The CDR3 contains 16 residues. Trimming stripped 2 bases from V and 4 bases from J, with 18 bases between. The CDR3 protein is CASSFPLQGAVYGYTF. CDR3 nucleotides: TGTGCCAGCAGCTTCCCATTACAGGGAGCCGTCTATGGCTACACCTTC.